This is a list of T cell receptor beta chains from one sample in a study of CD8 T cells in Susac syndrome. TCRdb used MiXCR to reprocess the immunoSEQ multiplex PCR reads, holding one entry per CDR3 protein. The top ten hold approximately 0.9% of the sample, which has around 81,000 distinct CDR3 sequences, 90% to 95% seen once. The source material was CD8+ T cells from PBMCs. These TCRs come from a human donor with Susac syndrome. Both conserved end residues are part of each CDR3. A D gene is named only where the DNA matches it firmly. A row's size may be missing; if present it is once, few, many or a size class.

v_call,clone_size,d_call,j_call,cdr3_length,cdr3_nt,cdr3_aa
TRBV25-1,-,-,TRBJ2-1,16,TGTGCCAGCAGTGAATATGGAATAAGCTCCTACAATGAGCAGTTCTTC,CASSEYGISSYNEQFF
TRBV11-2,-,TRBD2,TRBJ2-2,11,TGTGCCGGGCTAGCGGCCGGGGAGCTGTTTTTT,CAGLAAGELFF
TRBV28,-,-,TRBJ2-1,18,TGTGCCAGCAGTGTCAGTTTGCCCGGGGGTTCGAACTTCAATGAGCAGTTCTTC,CASSVSLPGGSNFNEQFF
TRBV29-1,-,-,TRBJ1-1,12,TGCAGCGTGGCCGATCTCAGAACTGAAGCTTTCTTT,CSVADLRTEAFF
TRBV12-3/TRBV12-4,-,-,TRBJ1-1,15,TGTGCCAGCGACCAACCAGGGGCGGGGGGGACTGAAGCTTTCTTT,CASDQPGAGGTEAFF
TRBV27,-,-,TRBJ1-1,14,TGTGCCAGCGCCTGGGGGCCGGGGAACACTGAAGCTTTCTTT,CASAWGPGNTEAFF
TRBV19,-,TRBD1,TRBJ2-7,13,TGTGCCAGTAGGGACAGGGCCTCCTACGAGCAGTACTTC,CASRDRASYEQYF
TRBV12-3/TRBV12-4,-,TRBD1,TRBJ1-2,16,TGTGCCAGCAGTCCCAGATCGACAGGGACCTATGCTGGCTACACCTTC,CASSPRSTGTYAGYTF
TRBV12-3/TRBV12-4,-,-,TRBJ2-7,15,TGTGCCAGCGGGAACAGAAACCTTCCCTCCTACGAGCAGTACTTC,CASGNRNLPSYEQYF
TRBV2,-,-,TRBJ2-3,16,TGTGCCAGCAGTGAAGCGCTGTCTGGCCACACAGATACGCAGTATTTT,CASSEALSGHTDTQYF
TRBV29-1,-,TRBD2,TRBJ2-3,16,TGCAGCGTGACGACCCGATGGAGCGGGGAGCCGTATACGCAGTATTTT,CSVTTRWSGEPYTQYF
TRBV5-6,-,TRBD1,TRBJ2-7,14,TGTGCCAGCAGCTTGGCAACAGGGGAGTCCGAGCAGTACTTC,CASSLATGESEQYF
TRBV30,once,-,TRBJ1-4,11,TGTGCCTGGAGTTGGCGTGAAAAACTGTTTTTT,CAWSWREKLFF
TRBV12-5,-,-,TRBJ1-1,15,TGTGCTAGTGAACAGGGCGATTCGATGAACACTGAAGCTTTCTTT,CASEQGDSMNTEAFF
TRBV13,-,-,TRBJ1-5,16,TGTGCCAGCAGCTTTGGGGACGGGGCTAGGAATCAGCCCCAGCATTTT,CASSFGDGARNQPQHF
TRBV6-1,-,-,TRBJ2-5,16,TGTGCCAGCACGGCACAACGTTTGTCACCAGTTGAGACCCAGTACTTC,CASTAQRLSPVETQYF
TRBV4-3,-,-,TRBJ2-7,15,TGCGCCAGCAGCCAAGTATACGGGAGCTCCTACGAGCAGTACTTC,CASSQVYGSSYEQYF
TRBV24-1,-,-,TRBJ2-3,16,TGTGCCACCAGTGATTTCGGGGGATCAGCCACAGATACGCAGTATTTT,CATSDFGGSATDTQYF
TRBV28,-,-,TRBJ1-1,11,TGTGCCAGCAGTTTAGGGGATGAAGCTTTCTTT,CASSLGDEAFF
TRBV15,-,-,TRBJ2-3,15,TGTGCCACCAGCAGACAGCTGGAGGTCACAGATACGCAGTATTTT,CATSRQLEVTDTQYF
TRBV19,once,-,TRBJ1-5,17,TGTGCCAGTAGTATAAGGGGAACACGGTTTAGCAATCAGCCCCAGCATTTT,CASSIRGTRFSNQPQHF
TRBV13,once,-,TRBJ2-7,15,TGTGCCAGCAGCTCCGGGCCGGACGGTTCCTACGAGCAGTACTTC,CASSSGPDGSYEQYF
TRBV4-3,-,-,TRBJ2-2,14,TGCGCCAGCAGCCCGGGGAGGAACACCGGGGAGCTGTTTTTT,CASSPGRNTGELFF
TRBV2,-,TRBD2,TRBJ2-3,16,TGTGCCAGCAGTGAAAATAGCGGGAGTCGCACAGATACGCAGTATTTT,CASSENSGSRTDTQYF
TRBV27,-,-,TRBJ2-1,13,TGTGCCAGCAGGCTGGTAGTTGGCAATGAGCAGTTCTTC,CASRLVVGNEQFF
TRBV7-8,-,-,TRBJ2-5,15,TGTGCCAGCAGCTTACGTGTACTAGCCGGGGAGACCCAGTACTTC,CASSLRVLAGETQYF
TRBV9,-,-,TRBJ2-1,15,TGTGCCAGCAGCGTAATGGGGCTCCCCCACAATGAGCAGTTCTTC,CASSVMGLPHNEQFF
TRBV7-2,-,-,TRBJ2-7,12,TGTGCCAGCAGCCCCGGGGTCTCCGAGCAGTACTTC,CASSPGVSEQYF
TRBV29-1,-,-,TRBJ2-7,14,TGCAGCGTTGAAGCGGGGGGCGCGTCGTACGAGCAGTACTTC,CSVEAGGASYEQYF
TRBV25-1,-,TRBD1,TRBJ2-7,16,TGTGCCAGCAGTGACCATGGGAGACAGGGTTTTTACGAGCAGTACTTC,CASSDHGRQGFYEQYF
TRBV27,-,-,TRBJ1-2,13,TGTGCCAGCAGTTTCGACCTGAGCTATGGCTACACCTTC,CASSFDLSYGYTF
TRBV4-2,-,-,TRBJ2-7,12,TGTGCCAGCAGCCCGACGGGGTACGAGCAGTACTTC,CASSPTGYEQYF
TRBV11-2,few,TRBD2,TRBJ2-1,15,TGTGCCAGCACCATAAGCGGGGTCTCCTACAATGAGCAGTTCTTC,CASTISGVSYNEQFF
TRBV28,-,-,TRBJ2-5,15,TGTGCCAGCAGTTCCCCGACAGCGATTCAAGAGACCCAGTACTTC,CASSSPTAIQETQYF
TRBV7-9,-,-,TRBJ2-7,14,TGTGCCAGCAGCGGGGGACAAGACTCCTACGAGCAGTACTTC,CASSGGQDSYEQYF
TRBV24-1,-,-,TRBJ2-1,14,TGTGCCACCAGTGACATAGCAGACTCCGATGAGCAGTTCTTC,CATSDIADSDEQFF
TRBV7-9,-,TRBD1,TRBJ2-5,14,TGTGCCAGTCAGGCCAGGGGGCACCAAGAGACCCAGTACTTC,CASQARGHQETQYF
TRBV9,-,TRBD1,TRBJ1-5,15,TGTGCCGGGCCCTCGGTGCAGGGGGTCTCTCAGCCCCAGCATTTT,CAGPSVQGVSQPQHF
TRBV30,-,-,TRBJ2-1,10,TGTGCCTGGGACAGGACGGGACAGTTCTTC,CAWDRTGQFF
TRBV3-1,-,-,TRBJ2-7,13,TGTGCCAGCAGTTTGACGGGGACCTACGAGCAGTACTTC,CASSLTGTYEQYF
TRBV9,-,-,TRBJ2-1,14,TGTGCCAGCAGCGTGATGGACTCCGCCGGTGAGCAGTTCTTC,CASSVMDSAGEQFF
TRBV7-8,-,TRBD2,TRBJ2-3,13,TGTGCCAGCACGCCTCCTCCGGGGGGTACGCAGTATTTT,CASTPPPGGTQYF
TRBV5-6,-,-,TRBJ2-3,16,TGTGCCAGCAGCGTCTCGGTAGCGGAACCCACAGATACGCAGTATTTT,CASSVSVAEPTDTQYF
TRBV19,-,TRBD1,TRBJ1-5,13,TGTGCCAGTAGCGCAGGGGGTTGGGAGCCCCAGCATTTT,CASSAGGWEPQHF
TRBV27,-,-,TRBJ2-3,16,TGTGCCAGCAGTTTAAGTGGGGGGGCTAGCACAGATACGCAGTATTTT,CASSLSGGASTDTQYF
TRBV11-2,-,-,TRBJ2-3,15,TGTGCCAGCAGCTTAGACGGGTCGCAAACAGATACGCAGTATTTT,CASSLDGSQTDTQYF
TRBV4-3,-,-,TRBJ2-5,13,TGCGCCAGCAGCCAAAGGGAGGAAGAGACCCAGTACTTC,CASSQREEETQYF
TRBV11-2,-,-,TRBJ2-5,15,TGTGCCAGCAGGGAGGAGGGCGGCTTCGGGGAGACCCAGTACTTC,CASREEGGFGETQYF
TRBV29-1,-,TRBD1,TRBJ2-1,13,TGCAGCGCTGGACAGGGGCGGTACAATGAGCAGTTCTTC,CSAGQGRYNEQFF
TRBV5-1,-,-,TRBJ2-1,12,TGTGCCAGCAGCTTGGGCGACAATGAGCAGTTCTTC,CASSLGDNEQFF
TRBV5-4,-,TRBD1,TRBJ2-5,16,TGTGCCAGCAGCTTGTTGACAGGGATAATTCAAGAGACCCAGTACTTC,CASSLLTGIIQETQYF